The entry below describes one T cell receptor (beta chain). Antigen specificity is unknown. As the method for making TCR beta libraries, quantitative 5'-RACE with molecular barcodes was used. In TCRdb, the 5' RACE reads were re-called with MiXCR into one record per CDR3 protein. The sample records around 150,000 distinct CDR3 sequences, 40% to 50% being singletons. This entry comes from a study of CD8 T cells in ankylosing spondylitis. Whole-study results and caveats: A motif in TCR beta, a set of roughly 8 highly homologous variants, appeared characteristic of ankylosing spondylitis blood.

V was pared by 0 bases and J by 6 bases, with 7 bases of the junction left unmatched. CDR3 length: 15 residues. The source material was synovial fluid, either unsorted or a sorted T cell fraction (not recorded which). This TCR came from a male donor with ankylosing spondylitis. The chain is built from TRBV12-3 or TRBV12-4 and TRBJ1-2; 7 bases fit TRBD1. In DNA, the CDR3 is TGTGCCAGCAGTTTAGCGGGGCCAGGGGGTGATGGCTACACCTTC. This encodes CASSLAGPGGDGYTF.